Listed below are T cell receptor beta chains from one sample, sequenced in a study of regulatory T cells in long-lasting Graves disease. TCRdb used MiXCR to reprocess the multiplex PCR reads, holding one entry per CDR3 protein. The sample includes approximately 540,000 distinct CDR3 sequences, 12% seen only once; the top ten take 8.9%. Another study also made use of these data, one on T cells in Graves' hyperthyroidism and ophthalmopathy.

The sample consisted of peripheral blood mononuclear cells (PBMCs), taken at new diagnosis, from a patient treated with antithyroid drugs. These receptors were obtained from a young woman with Graves disease. CDR3s include the opening cysteine and the closing phenylalanine or tryptophan. The D gene is left open where the match is weak. For some rows the clone size is stated as once, few or many, or as a class when expanded; others skip it.

>TRBV20-1|15|TRBJ2-2|NA|TRBD2
TGCAGTGCCGCGGAGGCGGGAGGGCCCTCCGGGGAGCTGTTTTTT
CSAAEAGGPSGELFF
>TRBV6-1|14|TRBJ2-2|NA|NA
TGTGCCAGCGGTCGGAGGGCCGAAACCGGGGAGCTGTTTTTT
CASGRRAETGELFF
>TRBV27|11|TRBJ2-3|NA|NA
TGTGCCAGCAGTGAGGTTGATACGCAGTATTTT
CASSEVDTQYF
>TRBV7-9|15|TRBJ2-1|many|NA
TGTGCCAGCAGCATATCCGGGACGCGGAACAATGAGCAGTTCTTC
CASSISGTRNNEQFF
>TRBV29-1|16|TRBJ2-1|many|NA
TGCAGCGTTGTGGGGGTGAGCAGGGCGATCTACAATGAGCAGTTCTTC
CSVVGVSRAIYNEQFF
>TRBV9|13|TRBJ2-7|many|TRBD1
TGTGCCAGCAGCGTAGAGGGACAGGGGGAGCAGTACTTC
CASSVEGQGEQYF
>TRBV18|12|TRBJ1-2|NA|NA
TGTGCCAGCTCACGGGACCCGGGGGGCTACACCTTC
CASSRDPGGYTF
>TRBV24-1|16|TRBJ2-3|many|TRBD2
TGTGCCACCGGTAGCCTAGCGGGAGCCAGCACAGATACGCAGTATTTT
CATGSLAGASTDTQYF
>TRBV14|18|TRBJ1-6|NA|NA
TGTGCCAGCAGCCAAGTTGGCCTACTGGCAGCCTATAATTCACCCCTCCACTTT
CASSQVGLLAAYNSPLHF
>TRBV3-1|13|TRBJ1-6|NA|NA
TGTGCCAGCAGCTACAGTTATAATTCACCCCTCCACTTT
CASSYSYNSPLHF
>TRBV6-5|15|TRBJ2-5|NA|NA
TGTCCCAGCAGTTACTCGAGGGCCGGGGGAGAGACCCAGTACTTC
CPSSYSRAGGETQYF
>TRBV25-1|16|TRBJ2-1|NA|NA
TGTGCCAGCAGTGACCCCCTAGCGTCCTTTTCGGGTGAGCAGTTCTTC
CASSDPLASFSGEQFF
>TRBV7-2|15|TRBJ2-1|many|TRBD2
TGTGCCAGCAGCTTAGGGACTAGCGGGGACAATGAGCGGTTCTTC
CASSLGTSGDNERFF
>TRBV14|16|TRBJ2-7|few|NA
TGTGCCAGCAGCGTGGGTTCGGGCAGGCATTCCTACGAGCAGTACTTC
CASSVGSGRHSYEQYF
>TRBV4-1|19|TRBJ1-3|few|TRBD1
TGCGCCAGCAGCCAAGGCGTGACAGGGTTTTTGAGCTCTGGAAACACCATATATTTT
CASSQGVTGFLSSGNTIYF
>TRBV20-1|14|TRBJ2-5|NA|TRBD1
TGCAGTGCTAGAGGACAGGGGCGGGGAGAGACCCAGTACTTC
CSARGQGRGETQYF